This paragraph covers one T cell receptor beta chain sequence. What it binds is not known. The CDR3 spans 13 residues. Germline V gene lookup returns CDR1 SGHAT and CDR2 FQNNGV. V lost 5 bases and J 5 bases, leaving 12 bases between the germline ends. These data come from a study of shared clonotypes between healthy human individuals. The assay was carried out at the deep level. Clones were read by immunoSEQ multiplex PCR, and TCRdb kept only the in-frame ones, dropping some. This table has 780,000 or so clones, roughly 72% appearing once. Study conclusions and caveats: Several donors held about 5% of naive CD4 clonotypes in common. Generation of non-shared clonotypes was less probable than generation of clonotypes shared by all four donors.

Healthy HIV-negative adults without recent acute infections or vaccinations served as donors. This chain connects TRBV11-2 to TRBJ2-5; D is perhaps TRBD2 (6 bases). The sample taken for sequencing was memory CD4+ T cells sorted from blood. The subset is: CD45RA-negative fraction. The receptor's source is a woman in her 30s in good health. The CDR3: CASSPAGWETQYF. Here the CDR3 DNA reads TGTGCCAGCAGCCCCGCGGGATGGGAGACCCAGTACTTC.